Described below is a single T cell receptor beta chain sequence and its context. Its matching antigen is unknown. Germline V gene lookup returns CDR1 MNHEY and CDR2 SVGAGI. This CDR3 spans 13 amino acids. V was cut by 6 bases and J by 7 bases, with 12 bases left in between. The data originate from a study of cytomegalovirus exposure and HLA in healthy donors. In the PCR, 60 Vbeta and 13 Jbeta primers were used. The method was immunoSEQ multiplex PCR; TCRdb's version includes in-frame clones alone and lacks a portion of them. Found here are 110,000 to 150,000 clones, around four fifths of them singletons; the top ten hold more than 2%. Study-wide results and limits: Immune exposure was documented only through CMV serostatus. Investigators reported 164 TCR beta chains as tied to cytomegalovirus.

The clonotype was recovered from a boy younger than 10 in good health and CMV-seronegative. Source material: PBMCs. The chain recombines TRBV6-5 with TRBJ1-4; D possibly corresponds to TRBD1 (5 bases). The CDR3 loop is CASSRSTAEKLFF. The CDR3 DNA reads TGTGCCAGCAGCCGATCGACAGCTGAAAAACTGTTTTTT.